This record concerns one TCR beta chain sequence. Its antigen is as yet unknown. Using immunoSEQ multiplex PCR, the repertoire was profiled, and TCRdb retains in-frame clones only, with some absent. The sample has about 28,000 clones, 90% seen once. The CDR3 extends over 15 amino acids. Germline CDR1 reads WNHNN; CDR2 reads SYGVQD (reference sequence). V was pared by 3 bases and J by 1 base, with 2 bases of the junction left unmatched. This sample was included in a study of OX40 agonist ivuxolimab in advanced cancers. Whole-study context: While on treatment, patients had intravenous ivuxolimab at 0.01 to 10 mg/kg every 2 weeks. Study findings and constraints: By week 6 at 0.1 to 3.0 mg/kg, blood CD4+ and CD8+ T cells had expanded clonally. The average count of expanded clones was higher among CD8+ T cells than among CD4+.

The chain links TRBV10-1 to TRBJ2-2, with TRBD2 matching 7 bases. The source of this sequence is an adult with an advanced solid tumor such as melanoma, head and neck, liver or kidney cancer. The sample was CD4+ or CD8+ T cells sorted from blood, taken in a trial of the OX40 agonist ivuxolimab. The CDR3 DNA follows: TGCGCCAGCAGTGAAGCGGGGTTGAACACCGGGGAGCTGTTTTTT. This sequence encodes CASSEAGLNTGELFF.